What follows are 25 T cell receptor beta chains derived from one specimen sequenced in a study of beta chain features in type 1 diabetes. Expressed TCRB transcripts got sequenced, as all isolated RNA was reverse transcribed. The assay was immunoSEQ multiplex PCR, and TCRdb's table has in-frame clones only and misses some. Seen here are around 340,000 clones, about 18% observed once, and the top ten hold 0.035% to 0.05%. Sample: naive CD4+ T cells from blood. The receptor source for this set is a woman aged 18-35 years in good health.

This chain connects TRBV2 to TRBJ2-7; D unresolved. The CDR3 is 12 residues long. The ends were cut back, 6 bases at V and 1 base at J, with 7 bases in the middle. Germline V CDR1 and CDR2: SNHLY, FYNNEI. DNA for the CDR3: TGTGCCAGCAGCAGAACATCCTACGAGCAGTACTTC. Translating it yields CASSRTSYEQYF.

This clone showed up just a few times. The rearrangement uses TRBV30 and TRBJ1-5; 7 nucleotides agree with TRBD1. The J segment lost 2 bases and the V segment lost 5 bases, leaving 9 bases of the junction unmatched. Germline lookup yields CDR1 GTSNPN and CDR2 SVGIG (reference sequence). The CDR3 consists of 15 residues. The chain's CDR3 is CAWAGGGAGNQPQHF. The CDR3 DNA follows: TGTGCCTGGGCAGGAGGGGGCGCTGGCAATCAGCCCCAGCATTTT.

This clone was seen only a few times. The chain employs TRBV14 and TRBJ2-7, with D possibly matching TRBD2 (5 bases). This CDR3 spans 14 amino acids. CDR1 and CDR2 (germline): SGHDN, FVKESK. V was clipped by 4 bases and J by 3 bases, with 13 bases between them. In DNA form, the CDR3 reads TGTGCCAGCAGCCTCATGGGAGATGGCTACGAGCAGTACTTC. Protein: CASSLMGDGYEQYF.

This clone has more than one count but fewer than ten. This chain uses TRBV2 with TRBJ1-5; TRBD1 is a possible D gene (5 bases). Trimming removed 5 bases from V and 0 bases from J, with 8 bases in between. Per the germline V gene, CDR1 is SNHLY and CDR2 is FYNNEI. The CDR3 runs to 14 residues. Here the CDR3 reads CASSRQYSNQPQHF. The CDR3, as DNA: TGTGCCAGCAGTCGACAGTATAGCAATCAGCCCCAGCATTTT.

CDR3 in DNA: TGCAGCGTCTCGCACAGTGGTAGCGGGATTTACGAGCAGTACTTC. Its protein is CSVSHSGSGIYEQYF. The chain is built from TRBV29-1 and TRBJ2-7; 8 bases map to TRBD2. CDR3 length: 15 residues. Germline-derived CDR1 and CDR2 are SQVTM and ANQGSEA. With V trimmed by 6 bases and J by 4 bases, 14 bases remained unmatched.

The chain has TRBV5-1 and TRBJ1-5; 9 bases are shared with TRBD1. The V segment lost 1 base and the J segment 4 bases; nucleotides outside the gene matches: 3. CDR3 length: 15 amino acids. Per germline, CDR1 SGHRS and CDR2 YFSETQ. The CDR3 protein is CASSLTGTGNQPQHF. The CDR3 DNA reads TGCGCCAGCAGCTTGACAGGGACAGGGAATCAGCCCCAGCATTTT. The full variable domain, rest sourced from reference TRBV5-1 and TRBJ1-5, is KAGVTQTPRYLIKTRGQQVTLSCSPISGHRSVSWYQQTPGQGLQFLFEYFSETQRNKGNFPGRFSGRQFSNSRSEMNVSTLELGDSALYLCASSLTGTGNQPQHFGDGTRLSIL.

The chain links TRBV7-9 to TRBJ2-7, with TRBD1 matching 7 bases. Germline trimming cut 6 bases from V and 0 bases from J; bases unmatched to any gene: 8. Germline V CDR1 and CDR2: SEHNR, FQNEAQ (reference sequence). The CDR3 covers 15 residues. The DNA for the CDR3 is TGTGCCAGCAGTCCTTTGGGACAGCTCTCCTACGAGCAGTACTTC. Its protein product is CASSPLGQLSYEQYF.

This clone was recorded a few times. This chain uses TRBV30 with TRBJ2-5, with TRBD2 matching 9 bases. Germline-derived CDR1 and CDR2 are GTSNPN and SVGIG (reference sequence). The CDR3 length is 16 residues. Trimming removed 0 bases from V and 6 bases from J; junction bases left unmatched: 11. The CDR3 DNA is TGTGCCTGGAGTGTATTTGGATGGCGGGAGGGAAAGACCCAGTACTTC. Amino acid sequence: CAWSVFGWREGKTQYF.

This clone has only a few counts. This chain connects TRBV11-2 to TRBJ1-1; tentative D call: TRBD1 (5 bases). This CDR3 contains 14 residues. Trimming removed 1 base at V and 8 bases at J, with 14 bases between. CDR1 and CDR2 (germline): SGHAT, FQNNGV. CDR3 sequence: CASSLVGANREAFF. CDR3 nucleotides: TGTGCCAGCAGCTTAGTAGGGGCGAACAGGGAAGCTTTCTTT.

The V call is TRBV7-6, the J call TRBJ1-2; D call uncertain. CDR1 and CDR2 (germline): SGHVS, FNYEAQ. There are 14 residues in the CDR3. The ends were cut back, 5 bases at V and 8 bases at J, with 18 bases in the middle. CDR3 nucleotide sequence: TGTGCCAGCAGCGTGGGCCCCGCGGGTGGGGGCTACACCTTC. This sequence encodes CASSVGPAGGGYTF.

The genes are TRBV5-1 and TRBJ2-1, with 10 bases identical to TRBD2. The CDR3 is 15 residues long. The germline gives CDR1 SGHRS, CDR2 YFSETQ. The V gene end was trimmed by 4 bases and the J gene end by 7 bases; junction bases not matched to a gene: 8. This CDR3 is CASSQGLAEVNEQFF. In DNA, the CDR3 is TGCGCCAGCAGCCAAGGACTAGCGGAGGTGAATGAGCAGTTCTTC.

This clone has a handful of counts. The chain links TRBV29-1 to TRBJ2-3; D is possibly TRBD1 (6 bases). Trimming cost V 6 bases and J 2 bases, with 12 bases left between them. The CDR3 is made up of 13 amino acids. CDR1 is SQVTM, CDR2 ANQGSEA, per germline. CDR3 DNA sequence: TGCAGCGTAGGGGCAGGGGCCACAGATACGCAGTATTTT. Translating it yields CSVGAGATDTQYF.

This clone was seen only a few times. The chain combines TRBV18 with TRBJ1-4, with D possibly being TRBD1 (6 bases). With 2 bases removed from V and 4 bases from J, the gap between germline ends came to 11 bases. Germline CDR1 is KGHSH and CDR2 is LQKENI. This CDR3 region has 15 residues. CDR3 bases: TGTGCCAGCTCACCAACGGACAGACTTAATGAAAAACTGTTTTTT. Translated, it gives CASSPTDRLNEKLFF.

This clone was found a few times. V gene TRBV4-1 combines with J gene TRBJ2-7; 7 nucleotides agree with TRBD1. Germline CDR1 MGHRA, CDR2 YSYEKL. This CDR3 contains 15 residues. V dropped 2 bases and J dropped 4; count of bases not matched to a gene: 8. Here the CDR3 DNA reads TGCGCCAGCAGCCAACCGGACAGGCCTCTATACGAGCAGTACTTC. It is translated as CASSQPDRPLYEQYF.

This clone occurred a few times. The genes are TRBV5-1 and TRBJ1-2; no definite D call. V was clipped by 0 bases and J by 4 bases, with 7 bases between them. The germline V gene encodes CDR1 SGHRS and CDR2 YFSETQ. The CDR3 has 13 amino acids. CDR3 bases: TGCGCCAGCAGCTTGGCCGGGGTCTATGGCTACACCTTC. It translates to CASSLAGVYGYTF. Based on the CDR3 plus reference TRBV5-1 and TRBJ1-2, the full variable domain is KAGVTQTPRYLIKTRGQQVTLSCSPISGHRSVSWYQQTPGQGLQFLFEYFSETQRNKGNFPGRFSGRQFSNSRSEMNVSTLELGDSALYLCASSLAGVYGYTFGSGTRLTVV.

The chain joins TRBV5-1 to TRBJ1-2; 10 nucleotides match TRBD1. Germline V gene lookup returns CDR1 SGHRS and CDR2 YFSETQ. This CDR3 spans 16 amino acids. Trimming took 3 bases from V and 7 from J; bases not matched to a gene: 12. The CDR3 here is CASSSPPGQGYRGYTF. The DNA for the CDR3 is TGCGCCAGCAGCTCACCTCCGGGACAGGGGTACCGTGGCTACACCTTC.

This clone came up a few times. V gene TRBV4-2 combines with J gene TRBJ1-2; 11 nucleotides match TRBD1. Trimming removed 0 bases from V and 3 bases from J; junction bases left unmatched: 0. The germline CDR1 and CDR2 sequences are LGHNA and YNFKEQ. This CDR3 has 15 residues. The CDR3 reads CASSQEGQGDYGYTF. The CDR3 DNA follows: TGTGCCAGCAGCCAAGAGGGACAGGGGGACTATGGCTACACCTTC.

This clone turned up a few times. V usage is TRBV13 and J usage is TRBJ1-4; 7 bases are shared with TRBD1. The V segment lost 4 bases and the J segment 0 bases; nucleotides outside the gene matches: 11. The germline V gene has CDR1 PRHDT and CDR2 FYEKMQ (reference sequence). The CDR3 is 18 residues long. The CDR3 coding sequence is TGTGCCAGCAGCTCCAGCCGGGACAGTTTTGCAACTAATGAAAAACTGTTTTTT. This sequence encodes CASSSSRDSFATNEKLFF. The complete variable domain, with remaining parts taken from reference TRBV13 and TRBJ1-4, reads AAGVIQSPRHLIKEKRETATLKCYPIPRHDTVYWYQQGPGQDPQFLISFYEKMQSDKGSIPDRFSAQQFSDYHSELNMSSLELGDSALYFCASSSSRDSFATNEKLFFGSGTQLSVL.

A few counts support this clone. The rearrangement joins TRBV27 to TRBJ1-2; the D gene is possibly TRBD1 (5 bases). Germline V gives CDR1 MNHEY, CDR2 SMNVEV (reference sequence). CDR3 length equals 15 residues. The V end was cut by 4 bases, the J end by 6 bases, with 18 bases between. In DNA, the CDR3 is TGTGCCAGCAGTTGGTCGATGATGGGGGGTGATGGCTACACCTTC. This gives the protein CASSWSMMGGDGYTF.

The chain joins TRBV7-2 to TRBJ2-5, with 7 bases lining up with TRBD1. The DNA matches TRBJ2-7 better at its end, which makes the J call doubtful. The CDR3 contains 15 residues. The germline CDR1 and CDR2 sequences are SGHTA and FQGNSA. The CDR3 region is CASSLVTGVSYEQYF. The CDR3 bases are TGTGCCAGCAGCTTAGTCACAGGGGTAAGCTACGAGCAGTACTTC.

The chain has TRBV25-1 and TRBJ2-7, with D possibly TRBD2 on 5 matching bases. Germline V gene sequence: CDR1 MGHDK, CDR2 SYGVNS. Trimming shortened V by 6 bases and J by 7 bases, and 16 bases separated the two germline ends. The CDR3 extends over 13 amino acids. DNA of the CDR3: TGTGCCAGCAGCCGGACGGGCCCGGGGGAGCAGTACTTC. It is translated as CASSRTGPGEQYF.

This clone showed up just a few times. This sequence joins TRBV11-2 and TRBJ2-2, with D perhaps matching TRBD2 (5 bases). Trimming took 2 bases from V and 4 from J, leaving 11 bases between them. This CDR3 spans 15 amino acids. The germline V gene encodes CDR1 SGHAT and CDR2 FQNNGV. CDR3 bases: TGTGCCAGCAGCTTAACTTGGGCGGGCACCGGGGAGCTGTTTTTT. Translating gives CASSLTWAGTGELFF.

This clone was counted only a few times. The genes are TRBV4-1 and TRBJ2-2; D uncertain. The CDR3 runs 13 residues. The germline V gene has CDR1 MGHRA and CDR2 YSYEKL. The ends were cut back, 1 base at V and 3 bases at J, with 3 bases in the middle. The CDR3 bases are TGCGCCAGCAGCCAAGTCTACACCGGGGAGCTGTTTTTT. It specifies CASSQVYTGELFF.

This clone was recorded a few times. J is TRBJ2-1 and V is TRBV30, with D possibly matching TRBD2 (5 bases). The CDR3 runs to 13 residues. The ends were cut back, 1 base at V and 6 bases at J, with 10 bases in the middle. The germline CDR1 and CDR2 sequences are GTSNPN and SVGIG (reference sequence). CDR3 protein: CAWSGGVVNEQFF. CDR3 nucleotide sequence: TGTGCCTGGAGTGGGGGAGTTGTCAATGAGCAGTTCTTC.

For the CDR3, the DNA is TGCGCCAGCAGGTCGTCCGGGAGGGCCTCGGACGAGCAGTACTTC. This gives the protein CASRSSGRASDEQYF. The chain has TRBV5-1 and TRBJ2-7; 8 bases fit TRBD2. The V gene's germline CDR1 is SGHRS and CDR2 YFSETQ. Trimming took 5 bases from V and 5 from J; bases not matched to a gene: 12. The CDR3 consists of 15 residues.